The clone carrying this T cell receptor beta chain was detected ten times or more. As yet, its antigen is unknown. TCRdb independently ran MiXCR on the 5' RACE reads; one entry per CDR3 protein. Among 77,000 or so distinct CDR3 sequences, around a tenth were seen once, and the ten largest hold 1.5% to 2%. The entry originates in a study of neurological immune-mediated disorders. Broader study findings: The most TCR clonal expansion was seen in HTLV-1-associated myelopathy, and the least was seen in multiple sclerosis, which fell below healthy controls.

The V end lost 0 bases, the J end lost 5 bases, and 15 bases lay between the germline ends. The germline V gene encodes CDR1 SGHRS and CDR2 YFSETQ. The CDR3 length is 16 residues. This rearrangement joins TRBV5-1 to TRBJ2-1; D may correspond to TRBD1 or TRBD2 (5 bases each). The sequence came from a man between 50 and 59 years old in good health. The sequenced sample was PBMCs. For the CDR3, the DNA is TGCGCCAGCAGCTTGGAGGGGACGGGATTAAACAATGAGCAGTTCTTC. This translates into CASSLEGTGLNNEQFF.